This T cell receptor (beta chain) came from a study of cytomegalovirus exposure and HLA in healthy donors. With 60 Vbeta and 13 Jbeta primers, the PCR was carried out. Generated by immunoSEQ multiplex PCR, the TCRdb table keeps only in-frame clones and is missing some. The table lists around 220,000 clones, around 83% of them singletons. This clone was found a few times. This TCR was recovered from a girl between 10 and 17 years old in good health and CMV-seronegative. The material sequenced was PBMCs.

The CDR3 protein is CASTTGRAAYEQYF. The CDR3 nucleotides read TGTGCCAGCACCACGGGAAGGGCCGCCTACGAGCAGTACTTC. The V and J genes are TRBV7-9 and TRBJ2-7; perhaps TRBD2 as D (5 bases). The CDR3 spans 14 residues. The germline CDR1 and CDR2 sequences are SEHNR and FQNEAQ (reference sequence). The V end was cut by 7 bases, the J end by 2 bases, with 15 bases between.